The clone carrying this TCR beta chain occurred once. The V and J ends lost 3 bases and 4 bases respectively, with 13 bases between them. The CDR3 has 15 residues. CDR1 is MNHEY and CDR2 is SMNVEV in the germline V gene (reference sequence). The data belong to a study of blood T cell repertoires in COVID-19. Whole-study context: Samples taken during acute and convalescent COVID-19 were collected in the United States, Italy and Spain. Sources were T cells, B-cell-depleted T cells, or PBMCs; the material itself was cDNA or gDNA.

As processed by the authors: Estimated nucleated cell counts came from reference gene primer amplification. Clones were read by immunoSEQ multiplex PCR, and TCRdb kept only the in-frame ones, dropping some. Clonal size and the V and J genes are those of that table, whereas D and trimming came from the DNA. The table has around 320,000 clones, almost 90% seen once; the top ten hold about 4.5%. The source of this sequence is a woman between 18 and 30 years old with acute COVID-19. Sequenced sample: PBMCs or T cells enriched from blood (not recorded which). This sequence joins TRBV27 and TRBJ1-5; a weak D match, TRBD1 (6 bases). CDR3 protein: CASSFTGLGNQPQHF. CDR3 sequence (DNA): TGTGCCAGCAGTTTTACAGGGCTCGGGAATCAGCCCCAGCATTTT.